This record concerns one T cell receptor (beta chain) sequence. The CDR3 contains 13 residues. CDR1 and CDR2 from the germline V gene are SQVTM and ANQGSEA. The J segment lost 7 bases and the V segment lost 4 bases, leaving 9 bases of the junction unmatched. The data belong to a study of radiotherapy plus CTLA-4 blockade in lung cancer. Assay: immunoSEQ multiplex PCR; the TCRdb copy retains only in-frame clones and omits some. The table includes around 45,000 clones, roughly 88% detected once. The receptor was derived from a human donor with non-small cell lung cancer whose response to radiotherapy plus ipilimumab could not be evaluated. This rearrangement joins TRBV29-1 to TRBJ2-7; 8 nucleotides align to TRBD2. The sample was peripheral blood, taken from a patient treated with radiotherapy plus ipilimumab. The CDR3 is CSVVSGRGREQYF. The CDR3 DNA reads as TGCAGCGTTGTCAGCGGGAGAGGTCGGGAGCAGTACTTC.